Shown below are 20 T cell receptor beta chains from a single sample sequenced in a study of blood T cell repertoires in COVID-19. Measured with immunoSEQ multiplex PCR; TCRdb has only the in-frame clones, and not every one. Among 120,000 to 150,000 clones listed, roughly 81% were seen once. Sequencing was performed on peripheral blood. The receptors were sampled from a human donor with acute or convalescent COVID-19. The donor label of this sample is uncertain.

J is TRBJ2-2 and V is TRBV11-3, with 9 bases matching TRBD1. The CDR3 has 17 residues. J lost 3 bases, V lost 1 base, and 6 bases had no gene match. Germline V gene lookup returns CDR1 SGHNT and CDR2 YENEEA. The CDR3 is CASSLGPGQGYTGELFF. The CDR3 nucleotides read TGTGCCAGCAGCTTAGGACCGGGACAGGGTTACACCGGGGAGCTGTTTTTT.

V usage is TRBV2 and J usage is TRBJ2-1; 14 bases map to TRBD2. The germline V gene has CDR1 SNHLY and CDR2 FYNNEI. This CDR3 has 15 residues. V shed 6 bases, J shed 8 bases, and the junction held 6 bases outside the gene matches. The CDR3 loop is CASSPTSGRGHEQFF. CDR3 in DNA: TGTGCCAGCAGCCCGACTAGCGGGAGGGGACATGAGCAGTTCTTC.

This clone was recorded once. The chain employs TRBV11-3 and TRBJ2-2; maybe TRBD2 (6 bases). Germline values: CDR1 SGHNT, CDR2 YENEEA. The CDR3 extends over 16 amino acids. V gave up 3 bases and J gave up 0 bases, with 11 bases separating them. The chain's CDR3 is CASSFGTAANTGELFF. For the CDR3, the DNA is TGTGCCAGCAGCTTCGGGACTGCTGCGAACACCGGGGAGCTGTTTTTT.

The gene calls are TRBV5-1 and TRBJ1-1, with D maybe TRBD1 (6 bases). The CDR3 is 13 residues long. Trimming pared 4 bases from V and 6 bases from J, leaving 13 bases between. Germline CDR1 and CDR2: SGHRS and YFSETQ. DNA for the CDR3: TGCGCCAGCAGCGCCGGGGGGCGGGCTGAAGCTTTCTTT. Protein sequence: CASSAGGRAEAFF.

J is TRBJ1-4 and V is TRBV6-2 or TRBV6-3; the D is unclear. V lost 2 bases, J lost 0 bases, and 7 bases lay in between. The germline V gene encodes CDR1 MNHEY and CDR2 SVGEGT. This CDR3 is built from 15 residues. CDR3 region: CASSYRHATNEKLFF. The DNA of the CDR3 is TGTGCCAGCAGTTACCGACACGCAACTAATGAAAAACTGTTTTTT.

The genes are TRBV9 and TRBJ1-3; TRBD1 matches 8 bases. Germline assignment: CDR1 SGDLS and CDR2 YYNGEE. The V segment lost 1 base and the J segment 3 bases; nucleotides outside the gene matches: 3. This CDR3 contains 15 residues. Here the CDR3 reads CASSVTGGSGNTIYF. The CDR3 DNA reads TGTGCCAGCAGCGTAACAGGGGGGAGTGGAAACACCATATATTTT.

This clone was observed a handful of times. The chain carries TRBV18 and TRBJ2-7; 11 nucleotides match TRBD1. CDR3 length: 15 residues. Germline V gene lookup returns CDR1 KGHSH and CDR2 LQKENI. Unmatched junction bases numbered 2, after V lost 3 bases and J lost 1 base. CDR3 loop: CASSPGTGGSYEQYV. CDR3 in DNA: TGTGCCAGCTCACCCGGGACAGGGGGATCCTACGAGCAGTACGTC.

The V gene is TRBV29-1, the J gene TRBJ1-2; D ambiguous. CDR1 is SQVTM and CDR2 is ANQGSEA in the germline V gene. V was trimmed by 0 bases and J by 0 bases, leaving 17 bases between them. The CDR3 covers 17 residues. CDR3 residues: CSVEEEVLGKSNYGYTF. The CDR3 nucleotides are TGCAGCGTTGAAGAGGAGGTGTTGGGGAAGTCTAACTATGGCTACACCTTC. Full variable domain (outside the CDR3, taken from reference TRBV29-1 and TRBJ1-2): SAVISQKPSRDICQRGTSLTIQCQVDSQVTMMFWYRQQPGQSLTLIATANQGSEATYESGFVIDKFPISRPNLTFSTLTVSNMSPEDSSIYLCSVEEEVLGKSNYGYTFGSGTRLTVV.

This chain connects TRBV9 to TRBJ2-2; D is possibly TRBD2 (5 bases). The germline V gene encodes CDR1 SGDLS and CDR2 YYNGEE. This CDR3 comprises 14 residues. V gave up 5 bases and J gave up 2 bases, with 10 bases separating them. This chain's CDR3 is CASRGAQNTGELFF. The CDR3 DNA follows: TGTGCCAGCAGGGGAGCGCAAAACACCGGGGAGCTGTTTTTT.

This chain connects TRBV7-2 to TRBJ2-2; TRBD2 matches at 12 bases. V gave up 5 bases and J gave up 6 bases; unmatched junction bases: 4. Germline CDR1 and CDR2: SGHTA and FQGNSA. CDR3 length: 15 amino acids. The CDR3 loop is CASSRLAGVAGELFF. CDR3 in DNA: TGTGCCAGCAGCAGACTAGCGGGAGTGGCCGGGGAGCTGTTTTTT.

This clone appeared a single time. The gene calls are TRBV4-3 and TRBJ2-1; 10 positions agree with TRBD2. In germline, CDR1 is LGHNA, CDR2 YSLEER. The CDR3 has 18 amino acids. Trimming cost V 0 bases and J 9 bases; bases outside gene matches: 14. This CDR3 reads CASSQDLASGSVGGEQFF. As DNA, the CDR3 is TGCGCCAGCAGCCAAGATCTAGCTAGCGGGAGTGTTGGCGGTGAGCAGTTCTTC.

The chain is built from TRBV7-9 and TRBJ1-5, with D uncertain. The CDR3 has 13 residues. The V and J ends lost 1 base and 9 bases respectively, with 10 bases between them. Germline CDR1 and CDR2: SEHNR and FQNEAQ (reference sequence). This CDR3 is CASSLGAEWPQHF. CDR3 sequence (DNA): TGTGCCAGCAGCTTAGGGGCAGAGTGGCCCCAGCATTTT.

The gene calls are TRBV7-9 and TRBJ2-5, with 8 nucleotides matching TRBD1. The CDR3 spans 15 residues. The V gene end was trimmed by 6 bases and the J gene end by 2 bases; junction bases not matched to a gene: 8. Germline loops: CDR1 SEHNR, CDR2 FQNEAQ (reference sequence). In nucleotides, the CDR3 is TGTGCCAGCAGAAACCCAACAGGGGGTCAAGAGACCCAGTACTTC. Translated, it gives CASRNPTGGQETQYF.

This chain links TRBV9 with TRBJ1-2; 7 bases fit TRBD1. The CDR3 is made up of 15 amino acids. Germline-derived CDR1 and CDR2 are SGDLS and YYNGEE. The V and J ends lost 0 bases and 6 bases, in that order; junction bases with no gene match: 8. This CDR3 is CASSVDSNRGDGYTF. The DNA of the CDR3 is TGTGCCAGCAGCGTAGATAGTAACAGGGGAGATGGCTACACCTTC.

The chain combines TRBV2 with TRBJ2-1; 9 nucleotides align to TRBD2. The CDR3 is made up of 15 amino acids. After removal of 8 bases from V and 4 bases from J, the junction contained 9 bases not matched to a gene. The germline V gene has CDR1 SNHLY and CDR2 FYNNEI. The CDR3 is CASSVLAGAYNEQFF. CDR3 sequence (DNA): TGTGCCAGCTCTGTTTTAGCGGGAGCTTACAATGAGCAGTTCTTC. The whole variable domain, remainder taken from reference TRBV2 and TRBJ2-1, is EPEVTQTPSHQVTQMGQEVILRCVPISNHLYFYWYRQILGQKVEFLVSFYNNEISEKSEIFDDQFSVERPDGSNFTLKIRSTKLEDSAMYFCASSVLAGAYNEQFFGPGTRLTVL.

Details on this clone: The junction and the germline gene differ at one end; a read error may be behind it. The chain links TRBV7-9 to TRBJ1-2; the match to TRBD1 covers 10 bases. CDR1 and CDR2 from the germline V gene are SEHNR and FQNEAQ (reference sequence). The CDR3 runs to 15 residues. The DNA for the CDR3 is TGTGCCAGCAGCCTAGCTGGACAGGGGGAGGGCGGCTACACCTTC. Translation: CASSLAGQGEGGYTF.

The rearrangement uses TRBV27 and TRBJ1-5, with 7 bases identical to TRBD1. The germline CDR1 and CDR2 sequences are MNHEY and SMNVEV (reference sequence). CDR3 length: 14 residues. The V and J ends lost 6 bases and 0 bases, in that order; junction bases with no gene match: 2. Written as DNA, the CDR3 is TGTGCCAGCAGCCGACAGGGTAGCAATCAGCCCCAGCATTTT. It encodes CASSRQGSNQPQHF.

This chain links TRBV7-2 with TRBJ2-3; the match to TRBD2 covers 8 bases. From germline, CDR1 is SGHTA and CDR2 FQGNSA. Losses at the gene ends were 3 bases for V and 1 base for J; bases not matched to a gene: 6. The CDR3 loop spans 16 amino acids. CDR3 nucleotide sequence: TGTGCCAGCAGCTTCCAGCGGGGGTCGGGCACAGATACGCAGTATTTT. Protein sequence: CASSFQRGSGTDTQYF.

V gene TRBV2 combines with J gene TRBJ2-7; TRBD2 might be the D (6 bases). V gave up 3 bases and J gave up 8 bases, with 11 bases separating them. The CDR3 is 12 amino acids. CDR1 is SNHLY, CDR2 FYNNEI, per germline. The CDR3 spells CASSDPGRKQYF. As DNA, the CDR3 is TGTGCCAGCAGTGATCCGGGGAGGAAGCAGTACTTC.

The sample holds one count of this clone. The J gene is TRBJ1-4, the V gene TRBV7-9; D is uncertain. CDR3 size: 13 residues. The V gene lost 5 bases and the J gene lost 8 bases, with 12 bases spanning the gap. CDR1 is SEHNR and CDR2 is FQNEAQ in the germline V gene (reference sequence). CDR3 DNA: TGTGCCAGCAGCCCCGTTGGAGGGGAAAAACTGTTTTTT. Translating gives CASSPVGGEKLFF.